Shown below are 3 T cell receptor beta chains from a single sample sequenced in a study of T cell changes during pregnancy in multiple sclerosis. TCRdb's table, derived via immunoSEQ multiplex PCR, lists solely in-frame clones and lacks some. The sample lists about 57,000 clones, 93% occurring once. The specimen was peripheral blood, collected after pregnancy. These receptor sequences come from a female donor with multiple sclerosis, enrolled in a pregnancy study.

This clone was seen only once. The V and J genes are TRBV10-3 and TRBJ1-1; 9 nucleotides align to TRBD1. This CDR3 has 16 amino acids. J lost 0 bases, V lost 4 bases, and 6 bases had no gene match. CDR1 is ENHRY, CDR2 SYGVKD, per germline. Written as DNA, the CDR3 is TGTGCCATCAGTGCATCCGGGACAGGGATGAACACTGAAGCTTTCTTT. Residues: CAISASGTGMNTEAFF.

CDR3 sequence: CASSVGSGTTNEKLFF. DNA for the CDR3: TGTGCCAGCAGCGTAGGGTCAGGGACAACTAATGAAAAACTGTTTTTT. The chain has TRBV9 and TRBJ1-4; tentative D call: TRBD1 (5 bases). With 0 bases removed from V and 0 bases from J, the gap between germline ends came to 9 bases. The CDR3 is made up of 16 amino acids. CDR1 and CDR2 (germline): SGDLS, YYNGEE.

This chain connects TRBV19 to TRBJ2-7, with TRBD2 identical over 9 bases. The germline V gene encodes CDR1 LNHDA and CDR2 SQIVND (reference sequence). The CDR3 has 16 residues. V was pared by 2 bases and J by 4 bases, with 9 bases of the junction left unmatched. The CDR3 DNA reads TGTGCCAGTAGTATACGGAGTAGCGGGAGAGAGTACGAGCAGTACTTC. This codes for CASSIRSSGREYEQYF.